Detailed here is one TCR beta chain. Its antigen remains unknown. This entry belongs to a study of cytomegalovirus exposure and HLA in healthy donors. The PCR employed 60 Vbeta primers together with 13 Jbeta primers. Original methodology: Later, an analysis found about 83 million unique TCR beta chains, and 8.5 million to 14 million of these were shared. Sequencing used immunoSEQ multiplex PCR; TCRdb keeps in-frame clones, though not all of them. The DNA gave D and trimming, while V, J and clone size come from that table. The sample includes around 33,000 clones. Study-level results: When analyzed later, a missense DCLRE1C variant was found to be linked to TCR beta V- and J-gene trimming. Reports showed the classifier diagnosing cytomegalovirus status with high specificity and sensitivity. Some V segments (TRBV6-2 and TRBV6-3 among them) were excluded as indistinguishable.

J gave up 0 bases and V 6 bases, and 7 bases lay outside the gene matches. CDR1 and CDR2 from the germline V gene are SQVTM and ANQGSEA. This CDR3 spans 17 amino acids. Sequencing used PBMCs. The chain uses TRBV29-1 and TRBJ2-6; TRBD2 agrees at 11 bases. The TCR sequence derives from a middle-aged man in good health and CMV-seronegative. The CDR3 coding sequence is TGCAGCGTCCCTAGGACTAGCGGGCTCTCTGGGGCCAACGTCCTGACTTTC. Translating it yields CSVPRTSGLSGANVLTF.